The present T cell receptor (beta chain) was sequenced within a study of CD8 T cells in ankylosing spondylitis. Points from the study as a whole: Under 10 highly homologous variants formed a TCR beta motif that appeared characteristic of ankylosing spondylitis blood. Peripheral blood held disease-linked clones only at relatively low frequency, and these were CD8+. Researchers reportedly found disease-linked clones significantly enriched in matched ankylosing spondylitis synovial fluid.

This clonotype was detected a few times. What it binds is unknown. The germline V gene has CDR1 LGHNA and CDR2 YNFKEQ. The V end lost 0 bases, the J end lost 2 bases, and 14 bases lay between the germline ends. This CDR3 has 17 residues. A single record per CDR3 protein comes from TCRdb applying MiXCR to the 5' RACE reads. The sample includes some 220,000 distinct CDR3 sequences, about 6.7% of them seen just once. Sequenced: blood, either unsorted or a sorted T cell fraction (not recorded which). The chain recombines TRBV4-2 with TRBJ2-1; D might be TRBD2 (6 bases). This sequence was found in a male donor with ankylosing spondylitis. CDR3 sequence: CASSQDHGTLPYNEQFF. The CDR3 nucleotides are TGTGCCAGCAGCCAAGATCACGGGACTCTTCCCTACAATGAGCAGTTCTTC.